Included here is one T cell receptor (beta chain) sequence, with context. Antigen specificity is unknown. The source of the sample is a study of blood T cells in healthy people across ages. Findings of the study overall: Unknown donor CMV status possibly confounded expanded clonotype changes. Older age coincided with a roughly linear decline in TCR beta diversity per million T cells.

Primers used in a second PCR of about 7 to 12 cycles were a sample-barcoded 5' primer and a J-beta primer mix. TCRdb used MiXCR to reprocess the 5' RACE reads, holding one entry per CDR3 protein. The sample holds 1.5 million to 2 million distinct CDR3 sequences, about 50% seen once. There are 14 residues in the CDR3. CDR1 and CDR2 (germline): DFQATT, SNEGSKA (reference sequence). V dropped 5 bases and J dropped 6 bases, with 18 bases sitting between them. Sequenced material: blood. The chain combines TRBV20-1 with TRBJ2-3; D remains unclear. This TCR was recovered from a woman in her forties in good health. The CDR3 DNA follows: TGCAGTGCTGGCCGGCCGTCGCAGTCGGATACGCAGTATTTT. Translating gives CSAGRPSQSDTQYF.